The clone carrying this T cell receptor (beta chain) was counted ten times or more. Its antigen is unknown. This entry comes from a study of T cells in Graves' hyperthyroidism and ophthalmopathy. Study summary: Before treatment of any kind, peripheral blood was taken at initial diagnosis. The study, taken as a whole, reports: Peripheral blood also featured most of the thyroid clonotypes expanded above 0.001.

Thyroid ultrasound, orbital computed tomography, clinical symptoms, and serum thyroxine and TRAb underpinned diagnoses. CDR1 is MDHEN, CDR2 SYDVKM, per germline. This CDR3 has 15 amino acids. The V end lost 6 bases, the J end lost 0 bases, and 15 bases lay between the germline ends. TCR beta CDR3 sequences were amplified from RNA transcripts. The HTBI primer set was used in a first-round RT-PCR of the TCR CDR3. TCRdb called the multiplex PCR reads again in MiXCR, with one record for every CDR3 protein. The sample yields hundreds of thousands of distinct CDR3 sequences, about 14% seen once. The material sequenced was blood. J is TRBJ2-7 and V is TRBV28, with D possibly being TRBD2 (6 bases). The receptor comes from a woman aged 50 to 60 with Graves' ophthalmopathy. The CDR3 sequence: CASSPFRGSSYEQYF. The CDR3 DNA reads TGTGCCAGCAGCCCTTTTCGGGGGAGCTCCTACGAGCAGTACTTC.